This T cell receptor beta chain was sequenced for a study of blood T cell repertoires in COVID-19. Per the germline V gene, CDR1 is LNHDA and CDR2 is SQIVND (reference sequence). The CDR3 spans 16 residues. Trimming pared 7 bases from V and 0 bases from J, leaving 17 bases between. The protocol was immunoSEQ multiplex PCR, while the TCRdb copy is restricted to in-frame clones and leaves out a portion. The sample carries some 200,000 clones, under 90% recorded once. Sequencing used peripheral blood. The receptor's source is a man in his thirties or forties with active or convalescent COVID-19. The V and J genes are TRBV19 and TRBJ2-3; the D gene is possibly TRBD1 (5 bases). Here the CDR3 reads CASTRGQGSSTDTQYF. Here the CDR3 DNA reads TGTGCCAGTACTAGGGGCCAGGGTTCTAGCACAGATACGCAGTATTTT.